Listed below are T cell receptor beta chains from one sample, sequenced in a study of T cell responses to AZD1222 COVID-19 vaccine. Here immunoSEQ multiplex PCR was the method, and the copy in TCRdb shows in-frame clones only, minus some. The sample consists of some 80,000 clones, around 86% of them appearing once. The starting material was peripheral blood, obtained on day 0 of AZD1222 vaccination. These receptors were taken from an adult in good health. Both conserved end residues are part of each CDR3. Fields, in order: J gene, D gene, clone size, V gene, CDR3 DNA, CDR3 protein. The D gene is left open where the match is weak. Clone size is given for some rows only: seen once, a few or many times, or a class if the clone is expanded.

j_gene: TRBJ2-3
d_gene: .
abundance: .
v_gene: TRBV5-6
CDR3nt: TGTGCCAGCAGCCCAGTACCCTCGGACACAGATACGCAGTATTTT
CDR3aa: CASSPVPSDTDTQYF

j_gene: TRBJ1-5
d_gene: .
abundance: .
v_gene: TRBV15
CDR3nt: TGTGCCACCAGCAGAGGACCGGCAGGCAATCAGCCCCAGCATTTT
CDR3aa: CATSRGPAGNQPQHF

j_gene: TRBJ1-3
d_gene: .
abundance: .
v_gene: TRBV19
CDR3nt: TGTGCCAGTACCCTCAGGGGCTCTGGAAACACCATATATTTT
CDR3aa: CASTLRGSGNTIYF

j_gene: TRBJ2-7
d_gene: .
abundance: .
v_gene: TRBV19
CDR3nt: TGTGCCAGTGCCACCCTGGGAGGCTACGAGCAGTACTTC
CDR3aa: CASATLGGYEQYF

j_gene: TRBJ2-2
d_gene: .
abundance: .
v_gene: TRBV7-2
CDR3nt: TGTGCCAGCAGCTTCAACAGGGGGGGAAGCACCGGGGAGCTGTTTTTT
CDR3aa: CASSFNRGGSTGELFF

j_gene: TRBJ2-7
d_gene: TRBD1
abundance: once
v_gene: TRBV7-8
CDR3nt: TGTGCCAGCAGCTGGGACAGGGGGCAGTTTTCCTACGAGCAGTACTTC
CDR3aa: CASSWDRGQFSYEQYF

j_gene: TRBJ1-1
d_gene: .
abundance: .
v_gene: TRBV15
CDR3nt: TGTGCCACCAGCACGAGACAGGAATCGGACACTGAAGCTTTCTTT
CDR3aa: CATSTRQESDTEAFF

j_gene: TRBJ1-1
d_gene: TRBD1
abundance: .
v_gene: TRBV5-1
CDR3nt: TGCGCCAGCAGCTCCGAGGGAACAGGGGGGATAGGAGCTTTCTTT
CDR3aa: CASSSEGTGGIGAFF

j_gene: TRBJ1-1
d_gene: .
abundance: .
v_gene: TRBV19
CDR3nt: TGTGCCAGTAGTATCAAGGGAGGGGGAGCTTTCTTT
CDR3aa: CASSIKGGGAFF

j_gene: TRBJ2-6
d_gene: .
abundance: .
v_gene: TRBV6-5
CDR3nt: TGTGCCAGCAGTTCCGACCGGGGGGCCAACGTCCTGACTTTC
CDR3aa: CASSSDRGANVLTF

j_gene: TRBJ1-5
d_gene: .
abundance: .
v_gene: TRBV5-3
CDR3nt: TGTGCCAGAAGCTTGGGACATAGCAATCAGCCCCAGCATTTT
CDR3aa: CARSLGHSNQPQHF

j_gene: TRBJ1-5
d_gene: .
abundance: .
v_gene: TRBV5-6
CDR3nt: TGTGCCAGCAGCTTTTACGGGTCTTCGGTGGGGGGCAATCAGCCCCAGCATTTT
CDR3aa: CASSFYGSSVGGNQPQHF

j_gene: TRBJ1-1
d_gene: TRBD1
abundance: few
v_gene: TRBV5-1
CDR3nt: TGCGCCAGCAGCCGGACAGGGGCGAACACTGAAGCTTTCTTT
CDR3aa: CASSRTGANTEAFF

j_gene: TRBJ1-6
d_gene: TRBD1
abundance: .
v_gene: TRBV3-1/TRBV3-2
CDR3nt: TGTGCCAGCAGCGGGGAACAGGGGAGGAATAATTCACCCCTCCACTTT
CDR3aa: CASSGEQGRNNSPLHF

j_gene: TRBJ2-5
d_gene: TRBD2
abundance: .
v_gene: TRBV7-9
CDR3nt: TGTGCCAGCAGCCCTACTAGCGGGGGAGAGACCCAGTACTTC
CDR3aa: CASSPTSGGETQYF

j_gene: TRBJ2-1
d_gene: TRBD2
abundance: .
v_gene: TRBV5-1
CDR3nt: TGCGCCAGCAGCTTGGAAGCGGGAGGGATTTACAATGAGCAGTTCTTC
CDR3aa: CASSLEAGGIYNEQFF

j_gene: TRBJ2-3
d_gene: .
abundance: .
v_gene: TRBV6-6
CDR3nt: TGTGCCAGCAGACAGACTAGCACAGATACGCAGTATTTT
CDR3aa: CASRQTSTDTQYF

j_gene: TRBJ1-1
d_gene: .
abundance: few
v_gene: TRBV19
CDR3nt: TGTGCCAGCGCTCCCTCCTTCGTCAGGAACACTGAAGCTTTCTTT
CDR3aa: CASAPSFVRNTEAFF

j_gene: TRBJ1-6
d_gene: .
abundance: .
v_gene: TRBV5-4
CDR3nt: TGTGCCAGCAGCTTGGCGGGACGGGGAATTTCACCCCTCCACTTT
CDR3aa: CASSLAGRGISPLHF

j_gene: TRBJ2-6
d_gene: .
abundance: .
v_gene: TRBV19
CDR3nt: TGTGCCAGTAGTACCCCGGACAGAGTCTCTGGGGCCAACGTCCTGACTTTC
CDR3aa: CASSTPDRVSGANVLTF

j_gene: TRBJ2-3
d_gene: TRBD1
abundance: .
v_gene: TRBV6-5
CDR3nt: TGTGCCAGCAGTTACCGGGACAGGGAGCGCGATACGCAGTATTTT
CDR3aa: CASSYRDRERDTQYF

j_gene: TRBJ2-1
d_gene: .
abundance: .
v_gene: TRBV21-1
CDR3nt: TGTGCCAGCAGCAAAGCCCCTAGCGGGAGGGCCTACAATGAGCAGTTCTTC
CDR3aa: CASSKAPSGRAYNEQFF

j_gene: TRBJ1-2
d_gene: .
abundance: .
v_gene: TRBV30
CDR3nt: TGTGCCTGGAGTGTACAGTTGAGAGGCAAACGCGGCTACACCTTC
CDR3aa: CAWSVQLRGKRGYTF

j_gene: TRBJ2-2
d_gene: .
abundance: .
v_gene: TRBV2
CDR3nt: TGTGCCAGCAGTTCTCAACAGGGTACCGGGGAGCTGTTTTTT
CDR3aa: CASSSQQGTGELFF

j_gene: TRBJ2-1
d_gene: TRBD2
abundance: few
v_gene: TRBV5-8
CDR3nt: TGTGCCAGCAGCTTGGCCCTCGACGCCGGGACTAGCAATGAGCAGTTCTTC
CDR3aa: CASSLALDAGTSNEQFF

j_gene: TRBJ1-4
d_gene: .
abundance: .
v_gene: TRBV7-2
CDR3nt: TGTGCCAGCAGCCGTATGGGTACCGGGGACGAAAAACTGTTTTTT
CDR3aa: CASSRMGTGDEKLFF

j_gene: TRBJ2-3
d_gene: TRBD2
abundance: .
v_gene: TRBV29-1
CDR3nt: TGCAGCACTACTAGCGGGGGTAGCACAGATACGCAGTATTTT
CDR3aa: CSTTSGGSTDTQYF

j_gene: TRBJ2-3
d_gene: .
abundance: .
v_gene: TRBV5-8
CDR3nt: TGTGCCAGCAGCTTATATGCTTCGGATACGCAGTATTTT
CDR3aa: CASSLYASDTQYF

j_gene: TRBJ1-1
d_gene: .
abundance: .
v_gene: TRBV5-4
CDR3nt: TGTGCCAGCAGCTATGGGACAAAAAACACTGAAGCTTTCTTT
CDR3aa: CASSYGTKNTEAFF

j_gene: TRBJ1-3
d_gene: .
abundance: .
v_gene: TRBV19
CDR3nt: TGTGCCAGTAGTCAGGCGGGCAACTCTGGAAACACCATATATTTT
CDR3aa: CASSQAGNSGNTIYF

j_gene: TRBJ2-7
d_gene: .
abundance: .
v_gene: TRBV23-1
CDR3nt: TGCGCCAGCAGCCCGCCTTGTGGACAAGGCTCCTACGAGCAGTACTTC
CDR3aa: CASSPPCGQGSYEQYF

j_gene: TRBJ1-1
d_gene: TRBD1
abundance: .
v_gene: TRBV19
CDR3nt: TGTGCCAGTAGTATTGGGGGGACAGGGGCCGGGACTGAAGCTTTCTTT
CDR3aa: CASSIGGTGAGTEAFF

j_gene: TRBJ1-2
d_gene: .
abundance: once
v_gene: TRBV6-2/TRBV6-3
CDR3nt: TGTGCCAGCAGTCTAGTTAACTATGGCTACACCTTC
CDR3aa: CASSLVNYGYTF

j_gene: TRBJ1-3
d_gene: .
abundance: large
v_gene: TRBV2
CDR3nt: TGTGCCAGCAGTGATTCGGAGGGAAACACCATATATTTT
CDR3aa: CASSDSEGNTIYF

j_gene: TRBJ1-2
d_gene: TRBD1
abundance: once
v_gene: TRBV16
CDR3nt: TGTGCCAGCAGCCAATCGAAGGGGGCGCCAAGGGGCTACACCTTC
CDR3aa: CASSQSKGAPRGYTF

j_gene: TRBJ2-1
d_gene: TRBD2
abundance: few
v_gene: TRBV19
CDR3nt: TGTGCCAGTAGTATACGGCTGATGGCGGGGGGAAACAATGAGCAGTTCTTC
CDR3aa: CASSIRLMAGGNNEQFF

j_gene: TRBJ1-5
d_gene: .
abundance: .
v_gene: TRBV30
CDR3nt: TGTGCCTGGAGTTCTCTGGCCACTACGATGGCCCAGCATTTT
CDR3aa: CAWSSLATTMAQHF

j_gene: TRBJ1-1
d_gene: TRBD1
abundance: .
v_gene: TRBV28
CDR3nt: TGTGCCAGCAGTCGGCCAGGGGGCTGGGACACTGAAGCTTTCTTT
CDR3aa: CASSRPGGWDTEAFF

j_gene: TRBJ1-2
d_gene: .
abundance: .
v_gene: TRBV11-2
CDR3nt: TGTGCCAGCAGCTCAGACGGTAACTATGGCTACACCTTC
CDR3aa: CASSSDGNYGYTF

j_gene: TRBJ2-1
d_gene: .
abundance: .
v_gene: TRBV7-8
CDR3nt: TGTGCCAGCAGCCTCCGGGACTTGGCATCTACGAATGAGCAGTTCTTC
CDR3aa: CASSLRDLASTNEQFF

j_gene: TRBJ1-1
d_gene: .
abundance: few
v_gene: TRBV20-1
CDR3nt: TGCAGTGCTGGGAGACAGCTTGAAGCTTTCTTT
CDR3aa: CSAGRQLEAFF

j_gene: TRBJ2-7
d_gene: .
abundance: .
v_gene: TRBV2
CDR3nt: TGTGCCAGCAGTCTTTCCTACGAGCAGTACTTC
CDR3aa: CASSLSYEQYF

j_gene: TRBJ1-1
d_gene: .
abundance: .
v_gene: TRBV19
CDR3nt: TGTGCCAGTAGTATAGCCAGGAGGAACACTGAAGCTTTCTTT
CDR3aa: CASSIARRNTEAFF

j_gene: TRBJ2-7
d_gene: TRBD1
abundance: .
v_gene: TRBV11-2
CDR3nt: TGTGCCAGCAGCCTACAGGGGTACGAGCAGTACTTC
CDR3aa: CASSLQGYEQYF

j_gene: TRBJ1-5
d_gene: TRBD1
abundance: .
v_gene: TRBV28
CDR3nt: TGTGCCAGCCGAACCCCCGGGACAGGGGAGCGGCAGCCCCAGCATTTT
CDR3aa: CASRTPGTGERQPQHF

j_gene: TRBJ2-2
d_gene: TRBD2
abundance: once
v_gene: TRBV5-4
CDR3nt: TGTGCCAGCAGCTTTTTTTCAGCGGGGAATACCGGGGAGCTGTTTTTT
CDR3aa: CASSFFSAGNTGELFF

j_gene: TRBJ1-1
d_gene: .
abundance: .
v_gene: TRBV7-9
CDR3nt: TGTGCCAGCAGCTTGGAAGGGGTCCTGAACACTGAAGCTTTCTTT
CDR3aa: CASSLEGVLNTEAFF

j_gene: TRBJ2-7
d_gene: .
abundance: .
v_gene: TRBV27
CDR3nt: TGTGCCAGCAGTTTACTATTCGAGAGTACAAGAAATATTGTCCGTCAGGGCGAGCAGTACTTC
CDR3aa: CASSLLFESTRNIVRQGEQYF

j_gene: TRBJ1-1
d_gene: .
abundance: .
v_gene: TRBV5-4
CDR3nt: TGTGCCAGCAGCTTGGGTCAGGGGAGGACTGAAGCTTTCTTT
CDR3aa: CASSLGQGRTEAFF

j_gene: TRBJ1-2
d_gene: .
abundance: .
v_gene: TRBV5-4
CDR3nt: TGTGCCAGCAGCTTGATGGGGGCCGGTTCCTATGGCTACACCTTC
CDR3aa: CASSLMGAGSYGYTF

j_gene: TRBJ2-5
d_gene: TRBD2
abundance: .
v_gene: TRBV24-1
CDR3nt: TGTGCCACCAGTCCTAGCGGGCAAGAGACCCAGTACTTC
CDR3aa: CATSPSGQETQYF

j_gene: TRBJ2-7
d_gene: .
abundance: .
v_gene: TRBV12-3/TRBV12-4
CDR3nt: TGTGCCAGCAGTAGACAGAGCTCCTACGAGCAGTACTTC
CDR3aa: CASSRQSSYEQYF

j_gene: TRBJ2-4
d_gene: .
abundance: .
v_gene: TRBV4-3
CDR3nt: TGCGCCAGCAGCCAAGACCCCGGGACCGACAAAAACATTCAGTACTTC
CDR3aa: CASSQDPGTDKNIQYF

j_gene: TRBJ1-1
d_gene: .
abundance: .
v_gene: TRBV30
CDR3nt: TGTGCCTTACATATGGGCAGGATCGTGAACACTGAAGCTTTCTTT
CDR3aa: CALHMGRIVNTEAFF

j_gene: TRBJ1-6
d_gene: .
abundance: .
v_gene: TRBV18
CDR3nt: TGTGCCAGCTCACCGTCCAGGGGTTATTCACCCCTCCACTTT
CDR3aa: CASSPSRGYSPLHF